The rows below give T cell receptor beta chains drawn from one sample of a study of cytomegalovirus exposure and HLA in healthy donors. Clones were sequenced by immunoSEQ multiplex PCR, and TCRdb holds only the in-frame ones, with some missing. The sample consists of over 150,000 clones, approximately 80% of them appearing once. The sequenced sample consisted of PBMCs. Receptors originate from a woman in her fifties or sixties in good health and CMV-seronegative. Each CDR3 is given with its conserved first and last residue. The order of the fields is clone size, D gene, V gene, J gene, CDR3 DNA, CDR3 protein. D genes are given only for firm matches. Not all rows give a size; the values are once, few, many and, for expanded clones, a class.

NA	NA	TRBV28	TRBJ2-1	TGTGCCAGCAGTCTTGGGCTAGCTGGTACCAATGAGCAGTTCTTC	CASSLGLAGTNEQFF
NA	NA	TRBV6-6	TRBJ2-6	TGTGCCAGCAGTTGGGGCACCCTCTCTGGGGCCAACGTCCTGACTTTC	CASSWGTLSGANVLTF
NA	NA	TRBV23-1	TRBJ2-7	TGCGCCAGCAGTCAATCGAGGAGGCCTGCCCACGAGCAGTACTTC	CASSQSRRPAHEQYF
NA	TRBD1	TRBV28	TRBJ2-7	TGTGCCAGCAGTACCCACGGACAGGGCTACGAGCAGTACTTC	CASSTHGQGYEQYF
NA	NA	TRBV6-6	TRBJ2-2	TGTGCCAGCATAGGGGAAGGTGGACCGAACACCGGGGAGCTGTTTTTT	CASIGEGGPNTGELFF
NA	TRBD1	TRBV28	TRBJ1-4	TGTGCCAGCAGTTTTGGGCAGGGGGCCGGAAAACTGTTTTTT	CASSFGQGAGKLFF
NA	NA	TRBV6-1	TRBJ1-1	TGTGCCAGCAGTGAGCGTAACCTCGCGGCTTTCTTT	CASSERNLAAFF
NA	NA	TRBV5-8	TRBJ1-4	TGTGCCAGCAGCTTGTATATGAAGGCGGGGAGTTTCGCGGGACTGTTTTTT	CASSLYMKAGSFAGLFF
NA	TRBD2	TRBV10-3	TRBJ2-3	TGTGCCACCGTAGCGGGATTGAATACAGATACGCAGTATTTT	CATVAGLNTDTQYF
NA	TRBD2	TRBV28	TRBJ2-3	TGTGCCAGCAGTTCGGGGACTAGCGGGAGGGTTTCAGATACGCAGTATTTT	CASSSGTSGRVSDTQYF
few	TRBD2	TRBV6-1	TRBJ2-1	TGTGCCAGCACCGAACGGGGGGGGGAGCAGTTCTTC	CASTERGGEQFF
NA	NA	TRBV2	TRBJ1-5	TGTGCCAGCAGACAGGGCGACCGTCAGCCCCAGCATTTT	CASRQGDRQPQHF
NA	TRBD2	TRBV4-1	TRBJ2-3	TGCGCCAGCAGCCCGGGACTAGTTCGTTACACAGATACGCAGTATTTT	CASSPGLVRYTDTQYF
NA	NA	TRBV7-9	TRBJ1-1	TGTGCCAGCAGCTGGTTACGGGGTTCATACACTGAAGCTTTCTTT	CASSWLRGSYTEAFF
NA	NA	TRBV7-2	TRBJ1-3	TGTGCCAGCAGCTTAGCGGCAGGAGGCTCTGGAAACACCATATATTTT	CASSLAAGGSGNTIYF
NA	NA	TRBV5-6	TRBJ1-3	TGTGCCAGCAGCCATCAGACAGGAAACACCATATATTTT	CASSHQTGNTIYF
NA	NA	TRBV29-1	TRBJ1-1	TGCAGCGTTGCCGTTGCGGACACTGAAGCTTTCTTT	CSVAVADTEAFF
NA	TRBD1	TRBV6-6	TRBJ1-4	TGTGCCAGCAGCGGGACAGGTCCAACTAATGAAAAACTGTTTTTT	CASSGTGPTNEKLFF
NA	TRBD2	TRBV15	TRBJ2-3	TGTGCCACCAGCAGAGGGCCAACTAGCGGGGGTGGAGGTACGCAGTATTTT	CATSRGPTSGGGGTQYF
NA	NA	TRBV27	TRBJ2-7	TGTGCCAGCGGGGCACCCTCCTACGAGCAGTACTTC	CASGAPSYEQYF
NA	TRBD1	TRBV27	TRBJ2-1	TGTGCCAGCACCAGGACAGGAGGTAATGAGCAGTTCTTC	CASTRTGGNEQFF
NA	TRBD2	TRBV6-6	TRBJ2-1	TGTGCCAGCAGCCCAGGTTTTGGGGGGGGACACAATGAGCAGTTCTTC	CASSPGFGGGHNEQFF
NA	NA	TRBV11-2	TRBJ2-7	TGTGCCACAAGGGGGGGGACCTACGAGCAGTACTTC	CATRGGTYEQYF
NA	NA	TRBV14	TRBJ1-1	TGTGCCAGCAGCCAAGAGGTTATACGACACATGAACACTGAAGCTTTCTTT	CASSQEVIRHMNTEAFF
NA	NA	TRBV11-2	TRBJ1-1	TGTGCCAGCAGCTTAGCAGCGTCCTCTAGGGAAGCTTTCTTT	CASSLAASSREAFF
NA	TRBD1	TRBV5-4	TRBJ1-6	TGTGCCAGCAGCACATCCGGGACAGTCAATTCACCCCTCCACTTT	CASSTSGTVNSPLHF
NA	NA	TRBV6-6	TRBJ1-6	TGTGCCAGCAGACAGAGCTCCTATAATTCACCCCTCCACTTT	CASRQSSYNSPLHF